The 28 T cell receptor beta chains in this list originate from one sample, sequenced in a study of shared clonotypes between healthy human individuals. The repertoire was sequenced with immunoSEQ multiplex PCR; TCRdb's copy has only in-frame clones and lacks some. The sample has 550,000 to 850,000 clones, approximately 72% seen once. Sequenced material: memory CD4+ T cells sorted from blood. Documented subset: CD45RA-negative fraction. All receptors derive from a woman in her 30s in good health.

CDR3 bases: TGTGCCAGCAGTGTTGATTCAGCCTCGGACCAGACAAACTACGAGCAGTACTTC. Translated, it gives CASSVDSASDQTNYEQYF. The chain combines TRBV25-1 with TRBJ2-5; D is undetermined. The DNA end is a closer match to TRBJ2-7, so the J assignment may be wrong. CDR1 is MGHDK, CDR2 SYGVNS, per germline. The length of the CDR3 is 18 residues.

The rearrangement uses TRBV19 and TRBJ2-7; 8 nucleotides line up with TRBD2. With V trimmed by 4 bases and J by 3 bases, 5 bases remained unmatched. The length of the CDR3 is 14 residues. Germline CDR1 reads LNHDA; CDR2 reads SQIVND (reference sequence). CDR3 protein: CASSKSGSVYEQYF. The CDR3 DNA reads as TGTGCCAGTAGTAAGAGCGGGAGTGTCTACGAGCAGTACTTC.

This chain joins TRBV25-1 and TRBJ2-1; 12 nucleotides match TRBD2. The V and J ends lost 3 bases and 8 bases, in that order; junction bases with no gene match: 5. The CDR3 consists of 15 residues. The germline V gene encodes CDR1 MGHDK and CDR2 SYGVNS. CDR3 coding DNA: TGTGCCAGCAGTGATCCGACTAGCGGGAGAGATGAGCAGTTCTTC. Its protein is CASSDPTSGRDEQFF.

This chain uses TRBV6-5 with TRBJ2-7, with 8 bases fitting TRBD2. The CDR3 covers 15 residues. V was clipped by 6 bases and J by 2 bases; unmatched bases: 9. Germline values: CDR1 MNHEY, CDR2 SVGAGI. CDR3 loop: CASSPGGGPPYEQYF. Written as DNA, the CDR3 is TGTGCCAGCAGCCCGGGGGGGGGTCCCCCCTACGAGCAGTACTTC.

In its sample, this clone was seen a few times. The rearrangement joins TRBV9 to TRBJ2-2; D tentatively reads TRBD1 or TRBD2 (5 bases each). CDR1 SGDLS and CDR2 YYNGEE come from the germline V gene. This CDR3 is built from 16 residues. The germline V and J ends were trimmed by 3 bases and 1 base, with 13 bases remaining between them. The CDR3 DNA follows: TGTGCCAGCAGCGAGGGGCTAGCAATGAACACCGGGGAGCTGTTTTTT. Translated, it gives CASSEGLAMNTGELFF. Based on the CDR3 plus reference TRBV9 and TRBJ2-2, the full variable domain is DSGVTQTPKHLITATGQRVTLRCSPRSGDLSVYWYQQSLDQGLQFLIQYYNGEERAKGNILERFSAQQFPDLHSELNLSSLELGDSALYFCASSEGLAMNTGELFFGEGSRLTVL.

The rearrangement links TRBV5-4 to TRBJ2-7, with 8 positions matching TRBD2. CDR1 is SGHNT and CDR2 is YYREEE in the germline V gene (reference sequence). The CDR3 runs to 13 residues. V shed 4 bases and J 7 bases; nucleotides not matched to a gene: 7. CDR3 DNA sequence: TGTGCCAGCAGCCGTGGACTAGCAGGGGAGCAGTACTTC. Protein product: CASSRGLAGEQYF. Based on the CDR3 plus reference TRBV5-4 and TRBJ2-7, the full variable domain is ETGVTQSPTHLIKTRGQQVTLRCSSQSGHNTVSWYQQALGQGPQFIFQYYREEENGRGNFPPRFSGLQFPNYSSELNVNALELDDSALYLCASSRGLAGEQYFGPGTRLTVT.

In this sample, this clone turned up a few times. V is TRBV6-5 and J is TRBJ2-3; D may be TRBD1 (6 bases). The CDR3 consists of 15 residues. Between the trimmed V and J ends, which lost 4 bases and 4 bases, there was a span of 15 bases. CDR1 MNHEY and CDR2 SVGAGI come from the germline V gene. The CDR3 DNA reads TGTGCCAGCAGTTCGGGACAACGAATCTCAGATACGCAGTATTTT. Protein sequence: CASSSGQRISDTQYF.

This clone was picked up a small number of times. The chain couples TRBV19 to TRBJ1-1; D unresolved. V was shortened by 5 bases and J by 1 base, with 8 bases between the two germline ends. The CDR3 runs to 13 residues. Germline V lookup: CDR1 LNHDA, CDR2 SQIVND (reference sequence). CDR3 amino acids: CASSVNTNTEAFF. In nucleotides, the CDR3 is TGTGCCAGTAGTGTGAACACGAACACTGAAGCTTTCTTT.

This rearrangement joins TRBV11-2 to TRBJ2-7; a weak D match, TRBD2 (5 bases). The germline CDR1 and CDR2 sequences are SGHAT and FQNNGV. The V gene lost 3 bases and the J gene lost 2 bases, with 14 bases spanning the gap. This CDR3 is 15 amino acids long. Here the CDR3 reads CASSFYRGTTYEQYF. CDR3 DNA: TGTGCCAGCAGCTTTTACCGGGGTACTACCTACGAGCAGTACTTC.

This chain's CDR3 is CASSLGLAGVDEQYF. The DNA of the CDR3 is TGTGCCAGCAGCTTAGGTTTAGCGGGAGTGGATGAGCAGTACTTC. The chain carries TRBV7-9 and TRBJ2-7, with 9 bases aligning to TRBD2. Trimming removed 1 base from V and 7 bases from J; junction bases left unmatched: 8. CDR1 is SEHNR, CDR2 FQNEAQ, per germline (reference sequence). This CDR3 region has 15 residues.

The genes are TRBV6-1 and TRBJ1-1, with 7 bases matching TRBD1. V shed 7 bases and J 0 bases; nucleotides not matched to a gene: 8. Germline loops: CDR1 MNHNS, CDR2 SASEGT. The CDR3 runs to 15 residues. The CDR3 bases are TGTGCCAGCAAGGATGCGGGACAGCTGAACACTGAAGCTTTCTTT. Its translation: CASKDAGQLNTEAFF.

V gene TRBV19 combines with J gene TRBJ2-7; D ambiguous. The CDR3 length is 13 residues. V shed 6 bases and J shed 3 bases, with 12 bases lying between them. Germline CDR1 and CDR2: LNHDA and SQIVND (reference sequence). The CDR3 bases are TGTGCCAGTAGCAGAGGCGGTAACTACGAGCAGTACTTC. Protein sequence: CASSRGGNYEQYF. The full variable domain, in which reference TRBV19 and TRBJ2-7 provide the parts outside the CDR3, is DGGITQSPKYLFRKEGQNVTLSCEQNLNHDAMYWYRQDPGQGLRLIYYSQIVNDFQKGDIAEGYSVSREKKESFPLTVTSAQKNPTAFYLCASSRGGNYEQYFGPGTRLTVT.

This chain joins TRBV4-2 and TRBJ1-1; D is uncertain. CDR3 length: 16 amino acids. In germline, CDR1 is LGHNA, CDR2 YNFKEQ. The V gene lost 5 bases and the J gene lost 2 bases, with 18 bases spanning the gap. The DNA for the CDR3 is TGTGCCAGCAGCTCTTCCGATAACGGCAGAAACACTGAAGCTTTCTTT. The encoded protein is CASSSSDNGRNTEAFF.

The rearrangement joins TRBV9 to TRBJ2-1; TRBD2 matches at 13 bases. CDR1 and CDR2 (germline): SGDLS, YYNGEE. V shed 3 bases, J shed 0 bases, and the junction held 12 bases outside the gene matches. The CDR3 totals 20 residues. CDR3 loop: CASSGAGTSGTPSSYNEQFF. The CDR3 DNA sequence: TGTGCCAGCAGCGGAGCCGGGACTAGCGGGACCCCTAGCTCCTACAATGAGCAGTTCTTC.

This chain uses TRBV6-5 with TRBJ1-1, with 9 bases that match TRBD1. Germline-derived CDR1 and CDR2 are MNHEY and SVGAGI. The length of the CDR3 is 14 residues. The V gene end was trimmed by 8 bases and the J gene end by 4 bases; junction bases not matched to a gene: 8. In DNA, the CDR3 is TGTGCCAGCGGGGACAGGGAAGCGGGCACTGAAGCTTTCTTT. Translated, it gives CASGDREAGTEAFF.

The chain combines TRBV6-1 with TRBJ2-7; TRBD2 agrees at 11 bases. The V and J ends lost 4 bases and 4 bases, in that order; junction bases with no gene match: 3. Germline V gene lookup returns CDR1 MNHNS and CDR2 SASEGT. The CDR3 spans 14 residues. The CDR3 sequence: CASSVGTSGYEQYF. The DNA of the CDR3 is TGTGCCAGCAGTGTCGGGACTAGCGGATACGAGCAGTACTTC.

The genes are TRBV2 and TRBJ2-5; 8 nucleotides align to TRBD2. The germline CDR1 and CDR2 sequences are SNHLY and FYNNEI. This CDR3 has 17 amino acids. Trimming cost V 3 bases and J 2 bases; bases outside gene matches: 11. The CDR3 loop is CASSEGTSGDRQETQYF. In nucleotides, the CDR3 is TGTGCCAGCAGTGAGGGCACTAGCGGAGACAGACAAGAGACCCAGTACTTC.

This clone appeared once. The gene calls are TRBV5-1 and TRBJ2-5, with D perhaps TRBD2 (6 bases). Germline loops: CDR1 SGHRS, CDR2 YFSETQ. Trimming left V 1 base short and J 5 bases short, with 15 bases between. This CDR3 is 15 amino acids long. The CDR3 here is CASSLTAGTSETQYF. The DNA for the CDR3 is TGCGCCAGCAGCTTGACGGCAGGGACTTCGGAGACCCAGTACTTC.

The chain carries TRBV4-2 and TRBJ1-2; no clear D gene. There are 15 residues in the CDR3. Germline V gives CDR1 LGHNA, CDR2 YNFKEQ. V was cut by 6 bases and J by 1 base, with 15 bases left in between. CDR3 bases: TGTGCCAGCAGTCCAAGTAGAAGAGTTAACTATGGCTACACCTTC. It specifies CASSPSRRVNYGYTF.

CDR3 loop: CASSPLTNTEAFF. The CDR3 DNA follows: TGTGCCAGCAGCCCACTCACGAACACTGAAGCTTTCTTT. The chain employs TRBV7-8 and TRBJ1-1; D is unclear. V was clipped by 5 bases and J by 1 base, with 8 bases between them. Germline V lookup: CDR1 SGHVS, CDR2 FQNEAQ. There are 13 residues in the CDR3.

The chain carries TRBV10-2 and TRBJ1-2; a possible D gene is TRBD1 (5 bases). Germline CDR1 is WSHSY and CDR2 is SAAADI. Trimming removed 7 bases from V and 4 bases from J, with 16 bases in between. This CDR3 contains 14 residues. The CDR3 DNA sequence: TGCGCCAGCACTCGGGCCCGGGGGGGCTATGGCTACACCTTC. Residues: CASTRARGGYGYTF.

The CDR3 DNA sequence: TGTGCCAGCAGTTTCGGGAGCTCGAACACCGGGGAGCTGTTTTTT. This translates into CASSFGSSNTGELFF. The chain combines TRBV28 with TRBJ2-2; a possible D gene is TRBD2 (6 bases). CDR1 is MDHEN and CDR2 is SYDVKM in the germline V gene. V shed 3 bases and J shed 0 bases, with 8 bases lying between them. CDR3 length: 15 amino acids.

This clone has only one observation. The rearrangement links TRBV7-2 to TRBJ2-5, with 10 bases fitting TRBD1. Looked up from germline, CDR1 is SGHTA and CDR2 is FQGNSA. V shed 5 bases, J shed 4 bases, and the junction held 4 bases outside the gene matches. This CDR3 contains 14 residues. The CDR3 is CASSRGDRGETQYF. The CDR3 nucleotides read TGTGCCAGCAGCCGAGGGGACAGGGGAGAGACCCAGTACTTC.

V gene TRBV6-5 combines with J gene TRBJ2-1, with D perhaps matching TRBD1 or TRBD2 (5 bases each). CDR1 MNHEY and CDR2 SVGAGI come from the germline V gene. The CDR3 totals 14 residues. The CDR3 region is CVVKVGTWANEQFF. The CDR3 DNA reads as TGTGTCGTAAAGGTGGGGACGTGGGCCAATGAGCAGTTCTTC.

This clone was seen a single time. The chain has TRBV28 and TRBJ2-4; D is unclear. Germline loops: CDR1 MDHEN, CDR2 SYDVKM. With 6 bases removed from V and 0 bases from J, the gap between germline ends came to 9 bases. CDR3 size: 14 residues. Here the CDR3 DNA reads TGTGCCAGCAGGGACGAGATAGCCAAAAACATTCAGTACTTC. Its translation is CASRDEIAKNIQYF.

CDR3 bases: TGTGCCAGCAGCTCCGTAGATACTAGCGGGGGAGGCACCGGGGAGCTGTTTTTT. Protein sequence: CASSSVDTSGGGTGELFF. The V gene is TRBV5-6, the J gene TRBJ2-2; TRBD2 aligns across 11 bases. The CDR3 runs 18 residues. V shed 3 bases, J shed 4 bases, and the junction held 11 bases outside the gene matches. CDR1 is SGHDT and CDR2 is YYEEEE in the germline V gene. Complete variable domain (other parts from reference TRBV5-6 and TRBJ2-2): DAGVTQSPTHLIKTRGQQVTLRCSPKSGHDTVSWYQQALGQGPQFIFQYYEEEERQRGNFPDRFSGHQFPNYSSELNVNALLLGDSALYLCASSSVDTSGGGTGELFFGEGSRLTVL.

V is TRBV15 and J is TRBJ1-5; no firm D call. The CDR3 runs 11 residues. Trimming took off 8 bases at V and 4 bases at J, with 6 bases between the two ends. Germline loops: CDR1 LNHNV, CDR2 YYDKDF (reference sequence). The CDR3 spells CATRGNQPQHF. The CDR3 nucleotides are TGTGCCACCCGAGGAAATCAGCCCCAGCATTTT.

The chain uses TRBV18 and TRBJ2-1; the match to TRBD1 covers 10 bases. The CDR3 totals 15 residues. Unmatched junction bases numbered 3, after V lost 1 base and J lost 6 bases. Germline CDR1 KGHSH, CDR2 LQKENI. This CDR3 is CASSPRQGALNEQFF. The CDR3 DNA reads as TGTGCCAGCTCACCACGACAGGGGGCCCTCAATGAGCAGTTCTTC.